A single sample is the source of the 6 T cell receptor beta chains below, sequenced in a study of blood T cell repertoires in COVID-19 (dated by TCRdb to 2020 to 2022). The receptor library was made with the immunoSEQ multiplex PCR assay. TCRdb took this table from immuneACCESS and kept in-frame rearrangements with V and J called. Such tables lack part of the clones; where checked against another copy, unresolved V genes explain under half of the gap, and the rest is unexplained. The table for this sample lists roughly 200,000 clones; about 78% of them were counted only once. Just over 8.5% of the sample is held by the ten biggest clonotypes. The specimen sequenced was peripheral blood. The receptors shown here come from a woman aged 45-60 years with active or convalescent COVID-19.

The chain couples TRBV11-2 to TRBJ1-4; the D gene is possibly TRBD1 (6 bases). The CDR3 contains 14 residues. Germline lookup yields CDR1 SGHAT and CDR2 FQNNGV. The V and J ends lost 5 bases and 8 bases respectively, with 15 bases between them. CDR3 loop: CASSRGGGWEKLFF. The CDR3, as DNA: TGTGCCAGCAGCAGGGGGGGAGGATGGGAAAAACTGTTTTTT.

The chain joins TRBV3-1 (or the pseudogene TRBV3-2) to TRBJ1-5; D is possibly TRBD1 (5 bases). Trimming took 4 bases from V and 3 from J, leaving 16 bases between them. Germline loops: CDR1 LGHDT, CDR2 YNNKEL (reference sequence). The CDR3 has 16 amino acids. The CDR3 is CASSRSFGASNQPQHF. In nucleotides, the CDR3 is TGTGCCAGCAGCCGCTCTTTTGGGGCCTCCAATCAGCCCCAGCATTTT.

On this clone itself: The sample carries other DNA sequences with the same CDR3. This chain uses TRBV5-1 with TRBJ2-5; TRBD1 agrees at 9 bases. The J segment lost 4 bases and the V segment lost 2 bases, leaving 3 bases of the junction unmatched. This CDR3 has 14 residues. Per the germline V gene, CDR1 is SGHRS and CDR2 is YFSETQ. In DNA form, the CDR3 reads TGCGCCAGCAGCTTTGGACAGGGGAGAGAGACCCAGTACTTC. Amino acid sequence: CASSFGQGRETQYF. The variable domain in full, completed from reference TRBV5-1 and TRBJ2-5, reads KAGVTQTPRYLIKTRGQQVTLSCSPISGHRSVSWYQQTPGQGLQFLFEYFSETQRNKGNFPGRFSGRQFSNSRSEMNVSTLELGDSALYLCASSFGQGRETQYFGPGTRLLVL.

V usage is TRBV5-4 and J usage is TRBJ1-5; TRBD1 matches 7 bases. The CDR3 is made up of 13 amino acids. Germline V gene lookup returns CDR1 SGHNT and CDR2 YYREEE (reference sequence). The junction had 0 bases not matched to a gene; V was cut back by 0 bases and J by 6 bases. The CDR3 DNA reads TGTGCCAGCAGCTTGGACAGGGGTCAGCCCCAGCATTTT. This translates into CASSLDRGQPQHF.

CDR3 in DNA: TGTGCCAGTAGTCCCACAGGGGTCAAAACCTACGAGCAGTACTTC. Translation: CASSPTGVKTYEQYF. The J gene is TRBJ2-7, the V gene TRBV19; 7 bases match TRBD1. The CDR3 has 15 residues. J lost 2 bases, V lost 5 bases, and 9 bases had no gene match. Germline loops: CDR1 LNHDA, CDR2 SQIVND (reference sequence). Full variable domain (missing parts from reference TRBV19 and TRBJ2-7): DGGITQSPKYLFRKEGQNVTLSCEQNLNHDAMYWYRQDPGQGLRLIYYSQIVNDFQKGDIAEGYSVSREKKESFPLTVTSAQKNPTAFYLCASSPTGVKTYEQYFGPGTRLTVT.

This chain uses TRBV3-1 (or the pseudogene TRBV3-2) with TRBJ1-1, with 9 bases matching TRBD1. V lost 4 bases and J lost 10; bases outside the gene matches: 10. The CDR3 sequence is 14 residues long. The germline V gene has CDR1 LGHDT and CDR2 YNNKEL (reference sequence). The CDR3 reads CASSLQPDRGAAFF. CDR3 nucleotide sequence: TGTGCCAGCAGCCTCCAACCGGACAGGGGAGCAGCTTTCTTT.